This T cell receptor (beta chain) was observed in a study of cytomegalovirus exposure and HLA in healthy donors. Study-wide findings and caveats: Because they were indistinguishable, some V segments, including TRBV6-2 and TRBV6-3, were excluded.

The study ran its PCR with 60 Vbeta and 13 Jbeta primers. The repertoire was sequenced with immunoSEQ multiplex PCR; TCRdb's copy has only in-frame clones and lacks some. The repertoire holds some 150,000 clones, with 73% as singletons. Germline trimming cut 4 bases from V and 6 bases from J; bases unmatched to any gene: 7. The CDR3 length is 15 residues. CDR1 and CDR2 (germline): SNHLY, FYNNEI. This clone has more than one count but fewer than ten. Its antigen is currently unknown. V usage is TRBV2 and J usage is TRBJ2-2; 8 nucleotides agree with TRBD2. Sequencing used PBMCs. This sequence was found in a human donor in good health. The CDR3 DNA is TGTGCCAGCAGTGGCGGGAGGCCTAGGTCCGGGGAGCTGTTTTTT. This sequence encodes CASSGGRPRSGELFF.